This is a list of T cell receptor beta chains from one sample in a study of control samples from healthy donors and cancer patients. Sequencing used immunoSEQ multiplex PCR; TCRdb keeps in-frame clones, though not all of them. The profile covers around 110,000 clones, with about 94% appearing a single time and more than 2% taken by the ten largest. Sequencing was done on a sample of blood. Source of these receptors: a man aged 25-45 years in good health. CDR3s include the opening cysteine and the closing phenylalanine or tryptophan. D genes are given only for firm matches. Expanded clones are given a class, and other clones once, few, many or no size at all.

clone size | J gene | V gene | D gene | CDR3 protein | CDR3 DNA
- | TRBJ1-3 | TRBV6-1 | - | CASSEDRWGSGNTIYF | TGTGCCAGCAGTGAAGATCGTTGGGGCTCTGGAAACACCATATATTTT
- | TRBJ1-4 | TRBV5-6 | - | CASSSTEPTNEKLFF | TGTGCCAGCAGCTCAACGGAGCCAACTAATGAAAAACTGTTTTTT
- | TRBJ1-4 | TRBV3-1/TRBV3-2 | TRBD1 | CASRRTGPLF | TGTGCCAGCAGGCGGACAGGGCCACTTTTT
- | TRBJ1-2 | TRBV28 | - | CASSLGQSNYGYTF | TGTGCCAGCAGCTTGGGGCAGTCCAACTATGGCTACACCTTC
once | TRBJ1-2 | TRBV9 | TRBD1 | CASSAQTGDYGYTF | TGTGCCAGCAGCGCGCAGACAGGGGACTATGGCTACACCTTC
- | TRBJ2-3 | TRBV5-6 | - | CASSLGGQRGTDTQYF | TGTGCCAGCAGCTTGGGAGGTCAGAGGGGCACAGATACGCAGTATTTT
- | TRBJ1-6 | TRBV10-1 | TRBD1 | CASIPTGSSYNSPLHF | TGCGCCAGCATCCCGACAGGGAGCTCCTATAATTCACCCCTCCACTTT
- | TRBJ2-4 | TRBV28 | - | CASSLWQGAKNIQYF | TGTGCCAGCAGTTTATGGCAGGGGGCCAAAAACATTCAGTACTTC
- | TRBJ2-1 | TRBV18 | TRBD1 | CASSPEGTGYNEQFF | TGTGCCAGCTCACCAGAGGGGACAGGTTACAATGAGCAGTTCTTC
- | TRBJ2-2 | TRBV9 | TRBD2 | CASRLADTGELFF | TGTGCCAGCAGACTAGCGGACACCGGGGAGCTGTTTTTT
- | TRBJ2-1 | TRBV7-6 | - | CASSSPLSSYNEQFF | TGTGCCAGCAGCTCCCCACTTAGCTCCTACAATGAGCAGTTCTTC
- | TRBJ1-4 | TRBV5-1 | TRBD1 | CASSLRQGGEKLFF | TGCGCCAGCAGCTTGCGACAGGGGGGTGAAAAACTGTTTTTT
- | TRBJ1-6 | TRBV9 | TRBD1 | CASSPGTGGGSPLHF | TGTGCCAGCAGCCCCGGGACAGGTGGGGGTTCACCCCTCCACTTT
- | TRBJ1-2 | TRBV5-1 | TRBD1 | CASSSLQGVDYGYTF | TGCGCCAGCAGCTCCCTCCAGGGGGTAGACTATGGCTACACCTTC
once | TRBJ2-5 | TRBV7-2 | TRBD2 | CASSLAASGAETQYF | TGTGCCAGCAGCTTAGCGGCTAGCGGGGCAGAGACCCAGTACTTC
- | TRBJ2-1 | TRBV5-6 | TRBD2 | CASSFFGTSGGAGEQFF | TGTGCCAGCAGCTTTTTTGGGACTAGCGGGGGGGCTGGTGAGCAGTTCTTC
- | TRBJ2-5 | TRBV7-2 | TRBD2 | CASSLVGGGQETQYF | TGTGCCAGCAGCTTAGTGGGCGGGGGCCAAGAGACCCAGTACTTC
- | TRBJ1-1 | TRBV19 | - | CASSAAQNTEAFF | TGTGCCAGTAGTGCAGCACAGAACACTGAAGCTTTCTTT
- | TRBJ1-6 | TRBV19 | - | CASSPGTSSSYNSPLHF | TGTGCCAGTAGTCCGGGGACCTCCAGCTCCTATAATTCACCCCTCCACTTT
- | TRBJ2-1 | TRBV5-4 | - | CASSYSGPSYNEQFF | TGTGCCAGCAGCTATAGCGGTCCCTCCTACAATGAGCAGTTCTTC
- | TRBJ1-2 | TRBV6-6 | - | CASSYSGGSYGYTF | TGTGCCAGCAGTTACTCTGGGGGTTCCTATGGCTACACCTTC
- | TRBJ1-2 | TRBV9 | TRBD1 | CASAGGDRGSYGYTF | TGTGCCAGCGCCGGAGGGGACAGGGGGTCCTATGGCTACACCTTC
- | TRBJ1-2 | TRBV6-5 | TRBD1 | CASGQGLNYGYTF | TGTGCCAGCGGACAGGGGTTAAACTATGGCTACACCTTC
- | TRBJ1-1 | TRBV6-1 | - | CASSEGRRQKGSGTEAFF | TGTGCCAGCAGTGAAGGGCGTAGACAAAAAGGGTCGGGCACTGAAGCTTTCTTT
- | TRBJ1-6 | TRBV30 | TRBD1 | CAGQVANYNSPLHF | TGTGCCGGACAGGTAGCAAACTATAATTCACCCCTCCACTTT
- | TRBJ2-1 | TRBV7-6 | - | CASSLDIGSYNEQFF | TGTGCCAGCAGCTTAGATATTGGCTCCTACAATGAGCAGTTCTTC
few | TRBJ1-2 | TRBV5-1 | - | CASSSQGDGYGYTF | TGCGCCAGCAGCTCCCAGGGTGATGGCTATGGCTACACCTTC
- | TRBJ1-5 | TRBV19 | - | CASSMQGLSNQPQHF | TGTGCCAGTAGCATGCAGGGGCTTAGCAATCAGCCCCAGCATTTT
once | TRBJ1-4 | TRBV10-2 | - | CASSESGKLFF | TGCGCCAGCAGTGAGTCAGGAAAACTGTTTTTT
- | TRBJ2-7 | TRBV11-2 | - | CASSSYSGNTYEQYF | TGTGCCAGCAGCTCATATAGCGGAAACACCTACGAGCAGTACTTC
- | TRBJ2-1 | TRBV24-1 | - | CATSDLEDEQFF | TGTGCCACCAGTGATTTAGAGGATGAGCAGTTCTTC
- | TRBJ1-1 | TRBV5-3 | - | CARTMGEVMNTEAFF | TGTGCCAGAACCATGGGGGAGGTTATGAACACTGAAGCTTTCTTT
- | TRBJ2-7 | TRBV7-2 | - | CASSSDRQTYEQYF | TGTGCCAGCAGCTCCGACCGACAGACCTACGAGCAGTACTTC
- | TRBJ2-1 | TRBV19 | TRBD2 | CASSGTSGGANEQFF | TGTGCCAGTAGCGGGACTAGCGGGGGGGCCAATGAGCAGTTCTTC
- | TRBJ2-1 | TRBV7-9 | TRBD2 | CASSPRPASGDEQFF | TGTGCCAGCAGCCCACGTCCGGCTAGCGGCGATGAGCAGTTCTTC
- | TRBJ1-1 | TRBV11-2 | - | CASSLVSQYTEAFF | TGTGCCAGCAGCTTAGTATCCCAGTACACTGAAGCTTTCTTT
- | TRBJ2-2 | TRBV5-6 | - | CASTFETGELFF | TGTGCCAGCACCTTCGAGACCGGGGAGCTGTTTTTT
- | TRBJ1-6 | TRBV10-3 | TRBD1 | CAIRGTGDSPLHF | TGTGCCATCAGAGGGACAGGGGATTCACCCCTCCACTTT
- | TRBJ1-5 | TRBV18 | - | CASSQGSNQPQHF | TGTGCCAGCTCACAGGGAAGCAATCAGCCCCAGCATTTT
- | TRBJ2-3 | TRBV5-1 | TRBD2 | CASSVGGSTDTQYF | TGCGCTTCCAGCGTGGGGGGGAGCACAGATACGCAGTATTTT
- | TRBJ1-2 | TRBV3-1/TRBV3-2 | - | CASSQSGDAYGYTF | TGTGCCAGCAGCCAATCGGGGGATGCCTATGGCTACACCTTC
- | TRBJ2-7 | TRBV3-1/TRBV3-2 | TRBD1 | CASSRDRGPYYEQYF | TGTGCCAGCAGCCGGGACAGGGGACCCTACTACGAGCAGTACTTC
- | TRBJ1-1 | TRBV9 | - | CASSVGGSMNTEAFF | TGTGCCAGCAGCGTAGGCGGCAGTATGAACACTGAAGCTTTCTTT
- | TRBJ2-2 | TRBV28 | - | CASSRRGLNTGELFF | TGTGCCAGCAGTCGCAGGGGCCTAAACACCGGGGAGCTGTTTTTT
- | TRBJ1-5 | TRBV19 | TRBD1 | CASSLTGYGQPQHF | TGTGCCAGTAGTCTGACAGGGTACGGTCAGCCCCAGCATTTT
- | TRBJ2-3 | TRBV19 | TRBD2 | CASSATSGGGTDTQYF | TGTGCCAGTAGTGCGACTAGCGGGGGAGGGACAGATACGCAGTATTTT
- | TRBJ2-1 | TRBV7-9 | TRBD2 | CASSLDPGLAGRGEQFF | TGTGCCAGCAGCTTAGACCCGGGACTAGCGGGGCGAGGTGAGCAGTTCTTC
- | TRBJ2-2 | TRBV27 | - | CASSFRGLMDGELFF | TGTGCCAGCAGTTTCCGGGGACTTATGGACGGGGAGCTGTTTTTT
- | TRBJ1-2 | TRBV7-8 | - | CASSLRVSGYGYTF | TGTGCCAGCAGCTTAAGGGTATCGGGCTATGGCTACACCTTC
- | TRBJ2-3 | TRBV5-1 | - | CASSLVGSVDTQYF | TGCGCCAGCAGCTTGGTTGGGAGCGTGGATACGCAGTATTTT
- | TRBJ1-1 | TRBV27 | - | CASSSGNTEAFF | TGTGCCAGCAGTTCGGGGAACACTGAAGCTTTCTTT
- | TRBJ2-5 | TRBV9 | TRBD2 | CASSVTSEEETQYF | TGTGCCAGCAGCGTGACTAGCGAGGAAGAGACCCAGTACTTC
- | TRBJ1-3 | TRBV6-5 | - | CASSPPGGNTIYF | TGTGCCAGCAGTCCACCGGGGGGAAACACCATATATTTT
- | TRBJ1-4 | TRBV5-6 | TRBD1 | CASSLRGRVEKLFF | TGTGCCAGCAGCTTGAGGGGGCGAGTTGAAAAACTGTTTTTT